Listed here are 27 T cell receptor beta chains from one sample, sequenced in a study of T cells in localized non-small cell lung cancer. Measured with immunoSEQ multiplex PCR; TCRdb has only the in-frame clones, and not every one. The table shows 25,000 to 30,000 clones, with about 92% occurring only once. The sequencing used peripheral blood mononuclear cells, collected before any cancer treatment. These receptors were taken from a woman aged 35 to 69 with stage III lung adenocarcinoma.

As to this clone: It is unclear where the CDR3 begins or ends on the DNA, so no DNA is shown, and the CDR3 is as TCRdb lists it. The genes are TRBV9 and TRBJ1-1; TRBD1 is the table's D call, not checked against the DNA. The germline V gene encodes CDR1 SGDLS and CDR2 YYNGEE. The CDR3 is 14 amino acids in total, end residues counted. The CDR3 loop reads CASSVGTGTTEALF.

This chain links TRBV5-1 with TRBJ1-2, with a tentative D call TRBD1 (5 bases). The CDR3 length is 13 residues. Germline assignment: CDR1 SGHRS and CDR2 YFSETQ. V was trimmed by 3 bases and J by 4 bases, leaving 10 bases between them. CDR3 sequence: CASSWDFSYGYTF. The CDR3 region has the DNA TGCGCCAGCAGCTGGGACTTTTCCTATGGCTACACCTTC.

V usage is TRBV6-6 and J usage is TRBJ2-5; 11 bases match TRBD2. J lost 4 bases, V lost 6 bases, and 7 bases had no gene match. Germline CDR1 reads MNHNY; CDR2 reads SVGAGI (reference sequence). The CDR3 is 15 residues long. DNA for the CDR3: TGTGCCAGCAGACTGACTAGCGGGGAAGGAGAGACCCAGTACTTC. It codes for CASRLTSGEGETQYF.

The rearrangement joins TRBV6-5 to TRBJ2-1, with D hard to call. V was clipped by 6 bases and J by 6 bases, with 15 bases between them. Germline CDR1 MNHEY, CDR2 SVGAGI. The CDR3 consists of 14 residues. For the CDR3, the DNA is TGTGCCAGCAGAAACGGACGATTATTCAATGAGCAGTTCTTC. This translates into CASRNGRLFNEQFF.

The chain uses TRBV7-6 and TRBJ2-1; TRBD2 matches 11 bases. The CDR3 contains 17 residues. Per germline, CDR1 SGHVS and CDR2 FNYEAQ. V lost 4 bases, J lost 10 bases, and 15 bases stayed unmatched. The CDR3 loop reads CASSSSHSTSGRQEQFF. CDR3 DNA sequence: TGTGCCAGCAGCTCCTCTCATTCTACTAGCGGGAGACAAGAGCAGTTCTTC. The full variable domain, completed using reference TRBV7-6 and TRBJ2-1, is GAGVSQSPRYKVTKRGQDVALRCDPISGHVSLYWYRQALGQGPEFLTYFNYEAQQDKSGLPNDRFSAERPEGSISTLTIQRTEQRDSAMYRCASSSSHSTSGRQEQFFGPGTRLTVL.

This clone was counted a single time. V usage is TRBV6-5 and J usage is TRBJ1-1, with 8 bases lining up with TRBD1. The CDR3 has 16 residues. Germline CDR1 and CDR2: MNHEY and SVGAGI. V was pared by 2 bases and J by 5 bases, with 10 bases of the junction left unmatched. Here the CDR3 reads CASSYAGGSWVTEAFF. The CDR3 nucleotides are TGTGCCAGCAGTTACGCAGGGGGCAGCTGGGTAACTGAAGCTTTCTTT.

V is TRBV10-3 and J is TRBJ2-3; 11 bases fit TRBD2. The germline CDR1 and CDR2 sequences are ENHRY and SYGVKD. The CDR3 extends over 15 amino acids. V lost 7 bases to trimming and J lost 2 bases; unmatched junction nucleotides: 5. The CDR3 DNA follows: TGTGCCATCACCCGGGGACTAGCGGACACAGATACGCAGTATTTT. The encoded protein is CAITRGLADTDTQYF.

This clone was found once. Other DNA variants within this sample encode the same CDR3. V and J are TRBV21-1 and TRBJ2-7. TRBV21-1 is tagged as a pseudogene. The CDR3 contains 14 residues. The CDR3 loop reads CASSKVKGSREQYF. The CDR3 DNA is TGTGCCAGCAGCAAAGTTAAGGGTTCCAGAGAGCAGTACTTC.

The chain uses TRBV2 and TRBJ1-1; the match to TRBD1 covers 8 bases. The germline gives CDR1 SNHLY, CDR2 FYNNEI. CDR3 size: 15 residues. Losses at the gene ends were 4 bases for V and 5 bases for J; bases not matched to a gene: 9. CDR3 sequence (DNA): TGTGCCAGCAGTGTGAGTCAGGGGGCTGGAACTGAAGCTTTCTTT. Translation gives CASSVSQGAGTEAFF.

The J gene is TRBJ2-3, the V gene TRBV29-1, with 9 bases fitting TRBD1. The CDR3 sequence is 13 residues long. Germline-derived CDR1 and CDR2 are SQVTM and ANQGSEA. V gave up 7 bases and J gave up 1 base; unmatched junction bases: 3. The CDR3 loop is CSGWTGGTDTQYF. The CDR3 DNA reads TGCAGCGGCTGGACAGGGGGCACAGATACGCAGTATTTT.

The chain is built from TRBV30 and TRBJ1-1, with unresolved D. The germline V gene encodes CDR1 GTSNPN and CDR2 SVGIG (reference sequence). V was pared by 2 bases and J by 3 bases, with 10 bases between. The CDR3 covers 13 residues. CDR3 region: CAWSLTRDTEAFF. CDR3 sequence (DNA): TGTGCCTGGAGTCTTACACGAGACACTGAAGCTTTCTTT.

V is TRBV28 and J is TRBJ2-1; D possibly corresponds to TRBD1 (6 bases). Looked up from germline, CDR1 is MDHEN and CDR2 is SYDVKM. The CDR3 loop spans 17 amino acids. Between the trimmed V and J ends, which lost 3 bases and 5 bases, there was a span of 20 bases. The CDR3 reads CASSLGLVGDINNEQFF. The CDR3 DNA reads TGTGCCAGCAGTTTGGGTCTTGTTGGGGACATCAACAATGAGCAGTTCTTC. Combining the CDR3 with reference TRBV28 and TRBJ2-1 gives the whole variable domain DVKVTQSSRYLVKRTGEKVFLECVQDMDHENMFWYRQDPGLGLRLIYFSYDVKMKEKGDIPEGYSVSREKKERFSLILESASTNQTSMYLCASSLGLVGDINNEQFFGPGTRLTVL.

The chain is built from TRBV5-3 and TRBJ2-3; D might be TRBD2 (5 bases). TRBV5-3 carries the ORF label, with uncertain function. The V gene lost 4 bases and the J gene lost 5 bases, with 8 bases spanning the gap. This CDR3 spans 12 amino acids. CDR3 residues: CARSPSGDTQYF. DNA for the CDR3: TGTGCCAGAAGCCCGAGCGGAGATACGCAGTATTTT.

The gene calls are TRBV10-3 and TRBJ2-3; 9 bases map to TRBD2. Germline V gene lookup returns CDR1 ENHRY and CDR2 SYGVKD. The length of the CDR3 is 14 residues. J gave up 7 bases and V 6 bases, and 8 bases lay outside the gene matches. CDR3 DNA sequence: TGTGCCATCAGGGACCTAGCGGGAAAATATACGCAGTATTTT. Protein sequence: CAIRDLAGKYTQYF.

The chain combines TRBV28 with TRBJ2-3; TRBD1 is a possible D gene (6 bases). V was shortened by 7 bases and J by 6 bases, with 20 bases between the two germline ends. Germline lookup yields CDR1 MDHEN and CDR2 SYDVKM. The length of the CDR3 is 15 residues. CDR3 region: CASIVGEGEWDTQYF. The CDR3, as DNA: TGTGCCAGCATAGTCGGAGAGGGGGAGTGGGATACGCAGTATTTT.

This clone was picked up one time. The V gene is TRBV5-4, the J gene TRBJ2-7; 8 positions agree with TRBD1. Germline CDR1 SGHNT, CDR2 YYREEE (reference sequence). The CDR3 is 12 residues long. V lost 1 base, J lost 6 bases, and 0 bases stayed unmatched. The CDR3 DNA sequence: TGTGCCAGCAGCTTGACAGGGGGCGAGCAGTACTTC. It specifies CASSLTGGEQYF.

The gene calls are TRBV7-9 and TRBJ2-1, with TRBD1 matching 10 bases. J lost 9 bases, V lost 5 bases, and 7 bases had no gene match. Germline V gene data show CDR1 as SEHNR and CDR2 as FQNEAQ (reference sequence). The CDR3 is 14 residues long. CDR3 nucleotides: TGTGCCAGCAGCATAAGACAGGGGGCCTCTGAGCAGTTCTTC. Amino acids: CASSIRQGASEQFF.

The chain combines TRBV27 with TRBJ2-1; 8 bases align to TRBD2. Looked up from germline, CDR1 is MNHEY and CDR2 is SMNVEV (reference sequence). V was pared by 5 bases and J by 15 bases, with 15 bases of the junction left unmatched. The CDR3 has 14 residues. The CDR3 spells CASSPTRGSGVVFF. CDR3 DNA: TGTGCCAGCAGTCCAACCCGGGGTAGCGGGGTGGTGTTCTTC.

This clone showed up just once. The chain is built from TRBV7-6 and TRBJ2-5; D is uncertain. This CDR3 has 15 residues. V lost 2 bases, J lost 7 bases, and 17 bases lay in between. Germline V lookup: CDR1 SGHVS, CDR2 FNYEAQ. The CDR3 sequence is CASSLSSTSPLTQYF. For the CDR3, the DNA is TGTGCCAGCAGCTTAAGTTCCACTTCCCCTTTGACCCAGTACTTC.

V is TRBV27 and J is TRBJ1-6; 10 nucleotides align to TRBD1. Germline CDR1 and CDR2: MNHEY and SMNVEV (reference sequence). The J segment lost 0 bases and the V segment lost 5 bases, leaving 7 bases of the junction unmatched. CDR3 size: 18 residues. The CDR3 region is CASSHGQGGSSYNSPLHF. CDR3 coding DNA: TGTGCCAGCAGTCACGGACAGGGGGGAAGCTCCTATAATTCACCCCTCCACTTT.

The chain recombines TRBV6-5 with TRBJ2-3, with 7 bases identical to TRBD2. After removal of 4 bases from V and 1 base from J, the junction contained 5 bases not matched to a gene. From germline, CDR1 is MNHEY and CDR2 SVGAGI. The CDR3 consists of 15 residues. CDR3 in amino acids: CASSSRRGGTDTQYF. CDR3 nucleotides: TGTGCCAGCAGTTCCCGTCGGGGGGGCACAGATACGCAGTATTTT.

This chain joins TRBV7-2 and TRBJ2-5, with D perhaps matching TRBD1 (6 bases). V shed 3 bases and J shed 2 bases, with 10 bases lying between them. CDR1 is SGHTA and CDR2 is FQGNSA in the germline V gene. The CDR3 runs 14 residues. The CDR3 here is CASSFAGTQETQYF. For the CDR3, the DNA is TGTGCCAGCAGCTTCGCCGGGACACAAGAGACCCAGTACTTC.

The chain uses TRBV12-5 and TRBJ2-2; D not resolved. V was pared by 1 base and J by 14 bases, with 29 bases between. CDR1 LGHNT and CDR2 FRNRAP come from the germline V gene. The CDR3 runs to 18 residues. CDR3 sequence (DNA): TGTGCTAGTGGTTTGGCCCTCCATTACGAACACCGGCCCTTGACCCTGTTTTTT. This sequence encodes CASGLALHYEHRPLTLFF.

This chain uses TRBV19 with TRBJ2-5, with TRBD1 as a possible D gene (5 bases). Germline assignment: CDR1 LNHDA and CDR2 SQIVND (reference sequence). The CDR3 runs to 13 residues. V dropped 7 bases and J dropped 0 bases, with 9 bases sitting between them. CDR3 loop: CASTSDNQETQYF. In nucleotides, the CDR3 is TGTGCCAGTACCTCGGACAACCAAGAGACCCAGTACTTC.

The chain has TRBV19 and TRBJ2-2; unclear D gene. Germline CDR1 reads LNHDA; CDR2 reads SQIVND (reference sequence). V lost 4 bases to trimming and J lost 1 base, with 16 bases between them. There are 17 residues in the CDR3. CDR3 in amino acids: CASSKPRPTVNTGELFF. CDR3 coding DNA: TGTGCCAGTAGTAAACCGAGACCTACAGTGAACACCGGGGAGCTGTTTTTT.

By sample fraction, this clone is medium-sized. This chain links TRBV29-1 with TRBJ2-7; 10 bases fit TRBD2. There are 16 residues in the CDR3. J lost 4 bases, V lost 1 base, and 10 bases had no gene match. In germline, CDR1 is SQVTM, CDR2 ANQGSEA. This CDR3 is CSVEVVAISGRYEQYF. In DNA, the CDR3 is TGCAGCGTTGAAGTTGTTGCGATTAGCGGGAGGTACGAGCAGTACTTC.

V gene TRBV6-6 combines with J gene TRBJ2-5, with 8 nucleotides matching TRBD2. The V gene's germline CDR1 is MNHNY and CDR2 SVGAGI (reference sequence). With 9 bases clipped from V and 5 bases from J, the junction kept 11 bases outside the gene matches. This CDR3 has 14 amino acids. CDR3 sequence (DNA): TGTGCCAGTGCCCCCGGGACTAGGTGGGAGACCCAGTACTTC. It codes for CASAPGTRWETQYF.